This T cell receptor beta chain was recovered during a study of graft-versus-host responses after intestinal transplantation. Overall study: All recipients were transplanted with multivisceral, liver-intestinal, or isolated intestinal grafts.

Indicated time point: postoperative day 105 after intestinal transplantation (dayNNNN = postoperative day). This CDR3 spans 14 amino acids. V was trimmed by 4 bases and J by 1 base, leaving 11 bases between them. Germline values: CDR1 SGDLS, CDR2 YYNGEE. Only in-frame clones appear in the TCRdb table, and some are missing; sequencing was by immunoSEQ multiplex PCR. Of some 10,000 clones detected, roughly 90% appear once; the ten largest clones hold about 3.7%. As to this clone: The same CDR3 also results from other DNA sequences found in this sample.

This TCR came from a human patient who received an intestinal transplant, so some T cells may come from the graft donor. Specimen: PBMCs, collected 105 days after intestinal transplantation. V usage is TRBV9 and J usage is TRBJ1-2; no definite D call. CDR3 loop: CASSSRTLNYGYTF. The DNA of the CDR3 is TGTGCCAGCAGCTCTCGGACTCTTAACTATGGCTACACCTTC.